This TCR beta chain was found in a study of cytomegalovirus exposure and HLA in healthy donors. Clones were sequenced by immunoSEQ multiplex PCR, and TCRdb holds only the in-frame ones, with some missing. The sample yields 100,000 or so clones, more than 75% seen once. The CDR3 consists of 15 residues. Trimming cost V 3 bases and J 1 base; bases outside gene matches: 6. CDR1 is SGHNT and CDR2 is YYREEE in the germline V gene (reference sequence). The clonotype was recovered from a man in his late teens or twenties in good health and CMV-seropositive. Input material: PBMCs. The V call is TRBV5-4, the J call TRBJ2-5; 7 bases agree with TRBD2. CDR3 amino acids: CASSYAGEVQETQYF. The CDR3 DNA reads TGTGCCAGCAGCTACGCGGGGGAGGTCCAAGAGACCCAGTACTTC.